The clone carrying this TCR beta chain was seen more than once but under ten times. This entry comes from a study of read filtering for tumor transcriptome and immune sequencing. This CDR3 comprises 16 residues. Trimming removed 6 bases from V and 4 bases from J; junction bases left unmatched: 15. The germline V gene encodes CDR1 SGHRS and CDR2 YFSETQ. From around 440 ng of RNA, a library with molecular barcoded alpha/delta and beta/gamma adaptors was made. Each CDR3 protein is one row after TCRdb ran MiXCR on the reads. The sample holds nearly 60,000 distinct CDR3 sequences, roughly 12% seen once. The material sequenced was a population of CD138-negative cells sorted from bone marrow. The rearrangement uses TRBV5-1 and TRBJ2-5; 7 positions match TRBD1. This clonotype was sampled from a donor at least 40 years old with multiple myeloma. CDR3 in DNA: TGCGCCAGCAATTTTGGGGAGACAGGGATGGGAGAGACCCAGTACTTC. The encoded protein is CASNFGETGMGETQYF. Filled out from reference TRBV5-1 and TRBJ2-5, the complete variable domain reads KAGVTQTPRYLIKTRGQQVTLSCSPISGHRSVSWYQQTPGQGLQFLFEYFSETQRNKGNFPGRFSGRQFSNSRSEMNVSTLELGDSALYLCASNFGETGMGETQYFGPGTRLLVL.